The sequence of this T cell receptor (beta chain) was determined in a study of blood T cell repertoires in COVID-19. Study-level information: Acute-phase and convalescent COVID-19 samples originated in the United States, Italy and Spain.

Profiling relied on immunoSEQ multiplex PCR, and the TCRdb table lists in-frame clones only, not all of them. The sample carries 150,000 to 200,000 clones, approximately 95% recorded once. While infection was still active, Seattle patients were enrolled and then followed longitudinally. Specimen: peripheral blood. This receptor was taken from a woman aged 55-69 years with COVID-19, enrolled during active disease.

CDR3 DNA sequence: TGTGCCAGTAGCCAGGGGGCGCGAGGCACAGATACGCAGTATTTT. It is translated as CASSQGARGTDTQYF. The J gene is TRBJ2-3, the V gene TRBV19, with 8 bases that match TRBD1. V gave up 6 bases and J gave up 1 base; unmatched junction bases: 6. Germline-derived CDR1 and CDR2 are LNHDA and SQIVND (reference sequence). This CDR3 has 15 residues.